The rows below give T cell receptor beta chains drawn from one sample of a study of blood T cell repertoires in COVID-19. The protocol was immunoSEQ multiplex PCR, while the TCRdb copy is restricted to in-frame clones and leaves out a portion. The data contain tens of thousands of clones, approximately 86% of them singletons. The sequencing sample was made of peripheral blood. These receptors all come from a man in his forties or fifties with acute or convalescent COVID-19. Both conserved end residues are part of each CDR3. D genes are given only for firm matches. Clone sizes are given selectively: once, few, many, or a class where the clone is expanded.

J gene: TRBJ1-1; clone size: NA; V gene: TRBV7-3; D gene: NA; CDR3 protein: CASSFQGQPEAFF; CDR3 DNA: TGTGCCAGCAGCTTTCAGGGTCAGCCTGAAGCTTTCTTT
J gene: TRBJ2-7; clone size: NA; V gene: TRBV19; D gene: TRBD1; CDR3 protein: CASSIEDRGAYEQYF; CDR3 DNA: TGTGCCAGTAGTATAGAGGACAGGGGAGCGTACGAGCAGTACTTC
J gene: TRBJ2-2; clone size: NA; V gene: TRBV19; D gene: TRBD2; CDR3 protein: CASTLRPAGANGELFF; CDR3 DNA: TGTGCCAGTACCTTGAGGCCAGCGGGGGCTAACGGGGAGCTGTTTTTT
J gene: TRBJ1-3; clone size: NA; V gene: TRBV30; D gene: TRBD1; CDR3 protein: CASTGGQFSGNTIYF; CDR3 DNA: TGTGCCAGTACAGGGGGTCAATTCTCTGGAAACACCATATATTTT
J gene: TRBJ1-2; clone size: NA; V gene: TRBV3-1/TRBV3-2; D gene: NA; CDR3 protein: CASRQVSGVGRYGYTF; CDR3 DNA: TGTGCCAGCAGGCAAGTTTCAGGGGTGGGTCGGTATGGCTACACCTTC
J gene: TRBJ1-3; clone size: once; V gene: TRBV5-4; D gene: NA; CDR3 protein: CASSFGVSGNTIYF; CDR3 DNA: TGTGCCAGCAGCTTCGGGGTCTCTGGAAACACCATATATTTT
J gene: TRBJ2-3; clone size: NA; V gene: TRBV2; D gene: TRBD2; CDR3 protein: CASRQRGSTDTQYF; CDR3 DNA: TGTGCCAGCAGACAGCGGGGGAGCACAGATACGCAGTATTTT
J gene: TRBJ1-2; clone size: once; V gene: TRBV6-5; D gene: TRBD1; CDR3 protein: CASSSLRQGLGYTF; CDR3 DNA: TGTGCCAGCAGTTCGTTACGACAGGGGCTTGGCTACACCTTC
J gene: TRBJ2-2; clone size: NA; V gene: TRBV9; D gene: TRBD1; CDR3 protein: CASSDDRGSSGELFF; CDR3 DNA: TGTGCCAGCAGCGATGACAGGGGATCATCCGGGGAGCTGTTTTTT
J gene: TRBJ2-1; clone size: NA; V gene: TRBV25-1; D gene: NA; CDR3 protein: CASSVLVEQFF; CDR3 DNA: TGTGCCAGCAGTGTGTTAGTTGAGCAGTTCTTC
J gene: TRBJ2-7; clone size: NA; V gene: TRBV6-5; D gene: NA; CDR3 protein: CASSYLTGLAYEQYF; CDR3 DNA: TGTGCCAGCAGTTACCTTACAGGGTTAGCCTACGAGCAGTACTTC
J gene: TRBJ2-2; clone size: NA; V gene: TRBV11-1; D gene: TRBD1; CDR3 protein: CASRRGTGYSGELFF; CDR3 DNA: TGTGCCAGCAGACGAGGGACAGGGTATAGCGGGGAGCTGTTTTTT
J gene: TRBJ1-2; clone size: NA; V gene: TRBV5-1; D gene: NA; CDR3 protein: CASRKKEIFSNYGYTF; CDR3 DNA: TGCGCCAGCAGAAAAAAGGAGATATTTTCTAACTATGGCTACACCTTC
J gene: TRBJ2-3; clone size: NA; V gene: TRBV7-9; D gene: NA; CDR3 protein: CASSWPGRGVPDTQYF; CDR3 DNA: TGTGCCAGCAGCTGGCCCGGCAGGGGAGTACCAGATACGCAGTATTTT
J gene: TRBJ2-7; clone size: NA; V gene: TRBV18; D gene: NA; CDR3 protein: CASSPPGATYEQYF; CDR3 DNA: TGTGCCAGCTCACCACCAGGAGCTACCTACGAGCAGTACTTC